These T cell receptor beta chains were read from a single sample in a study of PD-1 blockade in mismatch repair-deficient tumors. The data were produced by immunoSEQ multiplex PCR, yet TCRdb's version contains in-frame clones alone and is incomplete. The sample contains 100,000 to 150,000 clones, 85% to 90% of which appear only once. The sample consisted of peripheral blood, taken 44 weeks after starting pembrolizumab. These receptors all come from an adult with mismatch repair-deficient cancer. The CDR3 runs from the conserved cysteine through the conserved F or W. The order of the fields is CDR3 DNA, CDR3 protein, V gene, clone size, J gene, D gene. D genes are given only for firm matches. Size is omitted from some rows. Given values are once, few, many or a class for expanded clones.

CDR3 DNA: TGTGCCAGCAGCTTGGTCGGAGGCCTCCAAGAGACCCAGTACTTC
CDR3 protein: CASSLVGGLQETQYF
V gene: TRBV5-4
clone size: -
J gene: TRBJ2-5
D gene: -

CDR3 DNA: TGCGCCAGCAGCCCCGGGACAGGGATAGATACGCAGTATTTT
CDR3 protein: CASSPGTGIDTQYF
V gene: TRBV5-1
clone size: -
J gene: TRBJ2-3
D gene: TRBD1

CDR3 DNA: TGTGCCAGTAGTATGGGACAGGGACACACAGATACGCAGTATTTT
CDR3 protein: CASSMGQGHTDTQYF
V gene: TRBV19
clone size: many
J gene: TRBJ2-3
D gene: TRBD1

CDR3 DNA: TGTGCCAGCAGTTACTCCTCCACGGGGGCCTACGAGCAGTACTTC
CDR3 protein: CASSYSSTGAYEQYF
V gene: TRBV6-5
clone size: -
J gene: TRBJ2-7
D gene: -

CDR3 DNA: TGCGCCAGCAGCCAAGTTAGGTCTGGAAACACCATATATTTT
CDR3 protein: CASSQVRSGNTIYF
V gene: TRBV4-1
clone size: -
J gene: TRBJ1-3
D gene: -

CDR3 DNA: TGTGCCAGCAGTTTCGCTAGCGGGAGGGCCGGGACAGATACGCAGTATTTT
CDR3 protein: CASSFASGRAGTDTQYF
V gene: TRBV28
clone size: few
J gene: TRBJ2-3
D gene: TRBD2

CDR3 DNA: TGCGCCAGCAGCCGGGACAGCACTGAAGCTTTCTTT
CDR3 protein: CASSRDSTEAFF
V gene: TRBV5-1
clone size: -
J gene: TRBJ1-1
D gene: TRBD1

CDR3 DNA: TGTGCCAGCAGCCGTAACCGGCGGACAGGGGGTATCAATGAGCAGTTCTTC
CDR3 protein: CASSRNRRTGGINEQFF
V gene: TRBV16
clone size: -
J gene: TRBJ2-1
D gene: TRBD1

CDR3 DNA: TGCAGCGTCGACCGGGACCGCCTCTACGAGCAGTACTTC
CDR3 protein: CSVDRDRLYEQYF
V gene: TRBV29-1
clone size: -
J gene: TRBJ2-7
D gene: -

CDR3 DNA: TGTGCCACCAGCCCTTCAGGGGGGAGGGACTACAATGAGCAGTTCTTC
CDR3 protein: CATSPSGGRDYNEQFF
V gene: TRBV15
clone size: -
J gene: TRBJ2-1
D gene: -

CDR3 DNA: TGTGCCAGCAGCTCCGGGACTAGCACAGATACGCAGTATTTT
CDR3 protein: CASSSGTSTDTQYF
V gene: TRBV5-4
clone size: -
J gene: TRBJ2-3
D gene: -

CDR3 DNA: TGTGCCAGCAGACCGGGACTAGCGGGAGCTTGGTTAACCGGGGAGCTGTTTTTT
CDR3 protein: CASRPGLAGAWLTGELFF
V gene: TRBV27
clone size: -
J gene: TRBJ2-2
D gene: TRBD2

CDR3 DNA: TGCGCCAGCAGCTTGGCTACCCCCCTTCGGGGCTACACCTTC
CDR3 protein: CASSLATPLRGYTF
V gene: TRBV5-1
clone size: -
J gene: TRBJ1-2
D gene: -

CDR3 DNA: TGCAGCGTTGAAGATGGCTCGCAGGGGGAGTACGAGCAGTACTTC
CDR3 protein: CSVEDGSQGEYEQYF
V gene: TRBV29-1
clone size: -
J gene: TRBJ2-7
D gene: TRBD1

CDR3 DNA: TGCGCCAGCAGCCTTAGCGGGAAGGGCTCCTACGAGCAGTACTTC
CDR3 protein: CASSLSGKGSYEQYF
V gene: TRBV4-3
clone size: -
J gene: TRBJ2-7
D gene: TRBD2

CDR3 DNA: TGCGCCAGCAGCCAAGCGGTTAGCGGGACCTACGAGCAGTACTTC
CDR3 protein: CASSQAVSGTYEQYF
V gene: TRBV4-1
clone size: once
J gene: TRBJ2-7
D gene: TRBD2

CDR3 DNA: TGTGCCAGCAGCCTCAGGGGGGAATCCTACAATGAGCAGTTCTTC
CDR3 protein: CASSLRGESYNEQFF
V gene: TRBV7-6
clone size: -
J gene: TRBJ2-1
D gene: -

CDR3 DNA: TGTGCCAGCAGTGATTGGACCGTCTCCTACGAGCAGTACTTC
CDR3 protein: CASSDWTVSYEQYF
V gene: TRBV2
clone size: -
J gene: TRBJ2-7
D gene: -